This T cell receptor (beta chain) derives from a study of shared T cell receptors in the human thymus. Assay: immunoSEQ multiplex PCR; the TCRdb copy retains only in-frame clones and omits some. The sample contains over 650,000 clones, roughly 86% of which appear only once. CDR3 size: 16 residues. The junction had 8 bases not matched to a gene; V was cut back by 1 base and J by 8 bases. Per germline, CDR1 MNHEY and CDR2 SMNVEV (reference sequence). These data were also reused for a study on human thymus T cells.

The sequencing input was thymocytes. This rearrangement joins TRBV27 to TRBJ2-1; 10 nucleotides align to TRBD2. This TCR was recovered from a boy in the first two years of life with a congenital heart defect. CDR3 protein: CASSLLAGGKADEQFF. CDR3 nucleotide sequence: TGTGCCAGCAGTTTATTAGCGGGGGGTAAAGCGGATGAGCAGTTCTTC.